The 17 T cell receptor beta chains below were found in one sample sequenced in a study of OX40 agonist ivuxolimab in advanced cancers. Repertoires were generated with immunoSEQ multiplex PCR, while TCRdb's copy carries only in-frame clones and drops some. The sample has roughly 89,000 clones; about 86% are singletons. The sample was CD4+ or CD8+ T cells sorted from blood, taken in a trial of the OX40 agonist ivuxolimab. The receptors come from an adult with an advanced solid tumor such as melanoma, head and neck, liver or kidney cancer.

The CDR3: CASSLAGNQPQHF. The CDR3 nucleotides are TGTGCCAGCAGCTTGGCCGGTAATCAGCCCCAGCATTTT. J is TRBJ1-5 and V is TRBV5-5; the D is unclear. The CDR3 is 13 amino acids. Trimming took off 0 bases at V and 4 bases at J, with 5 bases between the two ends. Per the germline V gene, CDR1 is SGHKS and CDR2 is YYEKEE (reference sequence).

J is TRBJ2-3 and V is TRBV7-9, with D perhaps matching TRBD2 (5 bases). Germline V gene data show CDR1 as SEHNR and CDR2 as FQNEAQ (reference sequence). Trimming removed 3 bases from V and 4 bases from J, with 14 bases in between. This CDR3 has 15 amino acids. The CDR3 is CASSLLALAADTQYF. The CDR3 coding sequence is TGTGCCAGCAGCTTGCTAGCACTGGCGGCAGATACGCAGTATTTT.

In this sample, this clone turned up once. CDR3 DNA: TGTGCCAGCATCGAACCCGGGAGAGAGACCCAGTACTTC. This codes for CASIEPGRETQYF. The chain couples TRBV7-9 to TRBJ2-5, with D possibly matching TRBD2 (6 bases). Germline assignment: CDR1 SEHNR and CDR2 FQNEAQ (reference sequence). The V end lost 7 bases, the J end lost 4 bases, and 13 bases lay between the germline ends. The CDR3 extends over 13 amino acids.

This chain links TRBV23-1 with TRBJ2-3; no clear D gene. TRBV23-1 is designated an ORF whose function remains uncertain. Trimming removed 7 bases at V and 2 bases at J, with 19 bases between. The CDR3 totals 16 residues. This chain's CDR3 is CASTLGPGYPTDTQYF. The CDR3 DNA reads TGCGCCAGCACCCTAGGGCCAGGCTACCCCACAGATACGCAGTATTTT.

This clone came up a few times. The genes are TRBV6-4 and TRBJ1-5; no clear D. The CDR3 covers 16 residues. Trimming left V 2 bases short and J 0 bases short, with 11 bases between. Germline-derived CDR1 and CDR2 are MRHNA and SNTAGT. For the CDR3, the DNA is TGTGCCAGCAGTGACGGGCAGGACTATAGCAATCAGCCCCAGCATTTT. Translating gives CASSDGQDYSNQPQHF.

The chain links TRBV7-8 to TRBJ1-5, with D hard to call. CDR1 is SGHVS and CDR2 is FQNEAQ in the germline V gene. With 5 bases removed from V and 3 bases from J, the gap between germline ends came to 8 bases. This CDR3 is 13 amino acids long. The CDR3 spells CASSAYDNQPQHF. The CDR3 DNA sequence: TGTGCCAGCAGCGCATATGACAATCAGCCCCAGCATTTT.

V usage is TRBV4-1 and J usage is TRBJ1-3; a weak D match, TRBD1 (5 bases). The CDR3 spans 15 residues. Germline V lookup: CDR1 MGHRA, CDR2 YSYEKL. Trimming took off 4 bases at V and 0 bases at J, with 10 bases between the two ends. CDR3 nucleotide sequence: TGCGCCAGCAGCCCCGGACATAGCTCTGGAAACACCATATATTTT. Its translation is CASSPGHSSGNTIYF.

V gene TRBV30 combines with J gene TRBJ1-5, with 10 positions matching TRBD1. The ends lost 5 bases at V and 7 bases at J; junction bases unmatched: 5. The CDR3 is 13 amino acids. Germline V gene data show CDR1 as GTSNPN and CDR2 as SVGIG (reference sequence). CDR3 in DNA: TGTGCCTGGGGGACAGGGGTGAGACAGCCCCAGCATTTT. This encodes CAWGTGVRQPQHF.

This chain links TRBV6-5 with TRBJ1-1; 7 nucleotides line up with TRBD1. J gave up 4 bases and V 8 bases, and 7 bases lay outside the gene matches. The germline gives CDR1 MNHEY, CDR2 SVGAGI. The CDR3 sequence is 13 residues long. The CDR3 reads CASHRQGGTEAFF. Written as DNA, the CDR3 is TGTGCCAGCCACAGACAGGGTGGCACTGAAGCTTTCTTT.

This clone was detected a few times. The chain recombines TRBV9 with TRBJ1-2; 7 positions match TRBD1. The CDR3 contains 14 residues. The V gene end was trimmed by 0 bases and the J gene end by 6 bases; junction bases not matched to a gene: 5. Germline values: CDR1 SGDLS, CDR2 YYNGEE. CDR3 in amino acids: CASSVAAGGNGYTF. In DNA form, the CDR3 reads TGTGCCAGCAGCGTAGCTGCAGGGGGGAATGGCTACACCTTC.

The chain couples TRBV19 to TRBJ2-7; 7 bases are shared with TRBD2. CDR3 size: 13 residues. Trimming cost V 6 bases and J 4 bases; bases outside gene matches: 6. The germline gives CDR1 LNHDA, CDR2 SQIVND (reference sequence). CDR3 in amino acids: CASRGGVRYEQYF. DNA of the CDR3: TGTGCCAGTAGGGGAGGGGTACGGTACGAGCAGTACTTC.

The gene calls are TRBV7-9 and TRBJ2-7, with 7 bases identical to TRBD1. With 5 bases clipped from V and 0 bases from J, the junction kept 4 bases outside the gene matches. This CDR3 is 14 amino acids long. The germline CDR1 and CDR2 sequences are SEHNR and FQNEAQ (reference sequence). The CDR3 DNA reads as TGTGCCAGCAGCCCCGAGGGGGCCTCCTACGAGCAGTACTTC. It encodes CASSPEGASYEQYF.

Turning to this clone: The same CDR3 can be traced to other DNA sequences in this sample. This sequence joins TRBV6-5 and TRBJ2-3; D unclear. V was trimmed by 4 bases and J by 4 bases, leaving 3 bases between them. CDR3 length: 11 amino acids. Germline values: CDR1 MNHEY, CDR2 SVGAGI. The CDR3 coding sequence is TGTGCCAGCAGTTTAGCAGATACGCAGTATTTT. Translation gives CASSLADTQYF.

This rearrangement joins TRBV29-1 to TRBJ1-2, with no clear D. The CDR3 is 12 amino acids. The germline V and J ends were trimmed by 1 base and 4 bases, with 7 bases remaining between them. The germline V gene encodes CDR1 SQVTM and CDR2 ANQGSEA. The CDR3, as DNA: TGCAGCGTTGAAGCTCTCACCTATGGCTACACCTTC. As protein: CSVEALTYGYTF.

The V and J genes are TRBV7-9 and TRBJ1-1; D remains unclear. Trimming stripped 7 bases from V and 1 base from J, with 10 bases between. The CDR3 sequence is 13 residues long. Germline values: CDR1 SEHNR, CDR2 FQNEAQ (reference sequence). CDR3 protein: CASTVRSNTEAFF. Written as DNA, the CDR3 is TGTGCCAGCACGGTCAGGTCGAACACTGAAGCTTTCTTT. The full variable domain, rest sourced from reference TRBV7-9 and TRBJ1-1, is DTGVSQNPRHKITKRGQNVTFRCDPISEHNRLYWYRQTLGQGPEFLTYFQNEAQLEKSRLLSDRFSAERPKGSFSTLEIQRTEQGDSAMYLCASTVRSNTEAFFGQGTRLTVV.

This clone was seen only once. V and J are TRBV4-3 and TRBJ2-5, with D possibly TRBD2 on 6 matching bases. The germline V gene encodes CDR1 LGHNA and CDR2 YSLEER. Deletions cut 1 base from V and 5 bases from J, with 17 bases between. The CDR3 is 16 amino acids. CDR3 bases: TGCGCCAGCAGCCAAGTTGGTGGAGGGCTATCGGAGACCCAGTACTTC. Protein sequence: CASSQVGGGLSETQYF.

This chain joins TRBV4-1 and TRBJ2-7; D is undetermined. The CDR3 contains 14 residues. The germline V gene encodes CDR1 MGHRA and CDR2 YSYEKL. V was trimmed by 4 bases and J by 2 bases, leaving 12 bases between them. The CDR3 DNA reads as TGCGCCAGCAGCCCCCGGACGGACCCCTACGAGCAGTACTTC. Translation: CASSPRTDPYEQYF.